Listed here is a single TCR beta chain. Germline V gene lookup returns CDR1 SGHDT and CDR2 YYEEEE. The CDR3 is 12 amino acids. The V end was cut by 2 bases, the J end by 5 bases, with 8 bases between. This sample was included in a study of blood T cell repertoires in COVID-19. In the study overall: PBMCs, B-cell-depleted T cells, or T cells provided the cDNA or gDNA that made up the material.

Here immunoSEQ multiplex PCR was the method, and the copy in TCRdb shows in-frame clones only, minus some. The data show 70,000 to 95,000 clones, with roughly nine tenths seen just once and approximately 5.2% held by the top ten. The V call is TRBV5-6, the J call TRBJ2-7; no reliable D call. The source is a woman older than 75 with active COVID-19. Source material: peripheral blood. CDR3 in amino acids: CASSLSENEQYF. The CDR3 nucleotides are TGTGCCAGCAGCTTAAGCGAAAACGAGCAGTACTTC.